Each of the 10 T cell receptor beta chains below was sequenced from the same sample in a study of blood T cell repertoires in COVID-19. Data came from immunoSEQ multiplex PCR; TCRdb stores just in-frame clones and leaves some out. Of under 95,000 clones in the sample, roughly 78% are singletons; the top ten hold 0.95% to 1.5%. Sequenced material: peripheral blood. Source of these receptors: a woman aged 80 or over with acute or convalescent COVID-19.

The genes are TRBV5-1 and TRBJ2-2; D possibly corresponds to TRBD1 (6 bases). This CDR3 is built from 15 residues. V was trimmed by 4 bases and J by 3 bases, leaving 13 bases between them. Germline V gene sequence: CDR1 SGHRS, CDR2 YFSETQ. Written as DNA, the CDR3 is TGCGCCAGCAGCGGGACGGGACAAGACACCGGGGAGCTGTTTTTT. Its protein is CASSGTGQDTGELFF.

CDR3 amino acids: CASSLGTSGQSSYEQYF. Written as DNA, the CDR3 is TGTGCCAGCAGCTTAGGGACTAGCGGGCAGAGCTCCTACGAGCAGTACTTC. V gene TRBV7-9 combines with J gene TRBJ2-7, with 11 bases aligning to TRBD2. Germline V gene data show CDR1 as SEHNR and CDR2 as FQNEAQ (reference sequence). V lost 1 base, J lost 0 bases, and 5 bases stayed unmatched. There are 17 residues in the CDR3.

The CDR3 spells CASTFSGANVLTF. The CDR3 bases are TGTGCCAGTACCTTCTCTGGGGCCAACGTCCTGACTTTC. The V and J genes are TRBV19 and TRBJ2-6; D not certain. The CDR3 sequence is 13 residues long. CDR1 is LNHDA, CDR2 SQIVND, per germline (reference sequence). The V end lost 7 bases, the J end lost 0 bases, and 4 bases lay between the germline ends.

This clone was recorded a few times. The chain employs TRBV15 and TRBJ1-5; D gene unclear. Germline lookup yields CDR1 LNHNV and CDR2 YYDKDF (reference sequence). The ends were cut back, 5 bases at V and 4 bases at J, with 21 bases in the middle. The CDR3 has 17 amino acids. The CDR3 bases are TGTGCCACCAGCCCGAGATTAAAGATTGCGAAGAATCAGCCCCAGCATTTT. This gives the protein CATSPRLKIAKNQPQHF.

The chain has TRBV5-6 and TRBJ2-5; weak D call: TRBD1 (5 bases). The germline V gene has CDR1 SGHDT and CDR2 YYEEEE. V lost 4 bases, J lost 4 bases, and 14 bases lay in between. The CDR3 covers 14 residues. CDR3 region: CASSVAGLSETQYF. DNA for the CDR3: TGTGCCAGCAGCGTGGCAGGGTTGTCAGAGACCCAGTACTTC.

This chain uses TRBV27 with TRBJ1-1; 10 nucleotides agree with TRBD1. In germline, CDR1 is MNHEY, CDR2 SMNVEV (reference sequence). Trimming removed 6 bases from V and 6 bases from J; junction bases left unmatched: 10. This CDR3 has 15 amino acids. Here the CDR3 reads CASSVPGQGNAEAFF. CDR3 nucleotide sequence: TGTGCCAGCAGCGTACCGGGACAGGGGAATGCTGAAGCTTTCTTT.

The chain is built from TRBV19 and TRBJ1-5; 7 nucleotides align to TRBD1. V lost 8 bases and J lost 6; bases outside the gene matches: 7. Germline V lookup: CDR1 LNHDA, CDR2 SQIVND (reference sequence). There are 13 residues in the CDR3. As DNA, the CDR3 is TGTGCCAGTGCAAGGGGGCTCGGTCAGCCCCAGCATTTT. Encoded protein: CASARGLGQPQHF. Variable domain in full (rest from reference TRBV19 and TRBJ1-5): DGGITQSPKYLFRKEGQNVTLSCEQNLNHDAMYWYRQDPGQGLRLIYYSQIVNDFQKGDIAEGYSVSREKKESFPLTVTSAQKNPTAFYLCASARGLGQPQHFGDGTRLSIL.

This clone was observed a few times. The chain couples TRBV15 to TRBJ1-6; TRBD1 agrees at 7 bases. V shed 6 bases and J 7 bases; nucleotides not matched to a gene: 9. This CDR3 is built from 15 residues. Germline assignment: CDR1 LNHNV and CDR2 YYDKDF (reference sequence). The CDR3 DNA is TGTGCCACCAGGGTGGGACAGACCCAAAATTCACCCCTCCACTTT. As protein: CATRVGQTQNSPLHF.

This chain uses TRBV5-1 with TRBJ2-7; perhaps TRBD2 as D (5 bases). CDR1 SGHRS and CDR2 YFSETQ come from the germline V gene. The CDR3 has 13 amino acids. Deletions cut 0 bases from V and 3 bases from J, with 7 bases between. CDR3 bases: TGCGCCAGCAGCTTGGGTGAGGGCTACGAGCAGTACTTC. Translated, it gives CASSLGEGYEQYF. The variable domain in full, completed from reference TRBV5-1 and TRBJ2-7, reads KAGVTQTPRYLIKTRGQQVTLSCSPISGHRSVSWYQQTPGQGLQFLFEYFSETQRNKGNFPGRFSGRQFSNSRSEMNVSTLELGDSALYLCASSLGEGYEQYFGPGTRLTVT.

This clone was picked up one time. The rearrangement links TRBV28 to TRBJ2-7, with D uncertain. Trimming removed 6 bases at V and 6 bases at J, with 21 bases between. The CDR3 runs to 15 residues. From germline, CDR1 is MDHEN and CDR2 SYDVKM. Here the CDR3 DNA reads TGTGCCAGCAGCTCCGCCCTGATGCTGAGCGTCGAGCAGTACTTC. Protein sequence: CASSSALMLSVEQYF.